This TCR beta chain stems from a study of T-cell reconstitution after alpha-beta-depleted transplantation in children. This clonotype has more than one count but fewer than ten. This sample's TCRbeta library carried unique molecular identifier barcodes. Each CDR3 protein gets one entry after TCRdb re-called the PCR reads with MiXCR. The top ten hold 50% to 65% of the sample, which has some 80,000 distinct CDR3 sequences, around 18% seen once. This CDR3 region has 12 residues. Between the trimmed V and J ends, which lost 4 bases and 7 bases, there was a span of 11 bases. The germline CDR1 and CDR2 sequences are DFQATT and SNEGSKA (reference sequence).

The sequenced sample was PBMCs, mostly from graft donor cells, obtained 360 days after TCRalphabeta/CD19-depleted stem cell transplant. The sequence derives from a male patient between 2 and 10 years old who had a stem cell transplant for acute lymphoblastic leukemia, so the T cells may come from the graft donor. The chain has TRBV20-1 and TRBJ2-1; D is possibly TRBD2 (6 bases). The CDR3 protein is CSAIVAGNEQFF. The CDR3 DNA is TGCAGTGCTATCGTGGCGGGAAATGAGCAGTTCTTC.